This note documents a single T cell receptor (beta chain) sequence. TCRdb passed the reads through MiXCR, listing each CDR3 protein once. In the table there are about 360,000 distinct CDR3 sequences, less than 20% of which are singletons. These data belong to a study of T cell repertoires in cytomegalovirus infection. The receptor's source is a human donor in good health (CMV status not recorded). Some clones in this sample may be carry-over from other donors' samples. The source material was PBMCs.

The CDR3 loop reads CSANGGGPYNEQFF. Written as DNA, the CDR3 is TGCAGTGCTAATGGGGGGGGCCCCTACAATGAGCAGTTCTTC. The rearrangement links TRBV20-1 to TRBJ2-1; D is possibly TRBD2 (7 bases). CDR3 length: 14 residues. Trimming removed 4 bases from V and 2 bases from J, with 12 bases in between. Looked up from germline, CDR1 is DFQATT and CDR2 is SNEGSKA (reference sequence).